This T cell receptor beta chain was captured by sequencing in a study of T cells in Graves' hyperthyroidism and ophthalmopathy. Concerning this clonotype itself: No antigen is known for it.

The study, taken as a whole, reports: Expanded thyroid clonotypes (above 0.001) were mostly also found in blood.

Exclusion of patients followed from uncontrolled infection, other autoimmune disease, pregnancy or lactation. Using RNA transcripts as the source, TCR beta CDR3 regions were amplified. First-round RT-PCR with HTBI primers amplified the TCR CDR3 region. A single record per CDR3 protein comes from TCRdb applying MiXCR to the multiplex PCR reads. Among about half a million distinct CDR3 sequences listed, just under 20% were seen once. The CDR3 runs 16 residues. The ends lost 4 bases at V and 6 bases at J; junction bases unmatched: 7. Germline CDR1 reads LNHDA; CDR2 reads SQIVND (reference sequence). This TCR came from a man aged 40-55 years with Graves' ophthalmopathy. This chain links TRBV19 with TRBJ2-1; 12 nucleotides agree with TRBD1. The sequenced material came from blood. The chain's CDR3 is CASSTRRDRGPNEQFF. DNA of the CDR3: TGTGCCAGTAGTACCCGCCGGGACAGGGGGCCCAATGAGCAGTTCTTC.